This T cell receptor beta chain was sequenced for a study of T cells after yellow fever vaccination. This clonotype was detected only a few times. TCRdb itself ran the 5' RACE reads through MiXCR, one entry per CDR3 protein. The data show about 45,000 distinct CDR3 sequences, under 8% seen once. CDR3 length: 16 residues. J lost 5 bases, V lost 3 bases, and 13 bases had no gene match. In germline, CDR1 is LGHNA, CDR2 YSLEER. The receptor's source is a man between 25 and 39 years old who received the YFV17D yellow fever vaccine. The source was CD8+ T cells not binding an NS4B(214-222) dextramer, sorted from PBMCs, collected 45 days after the yellow fever booster vaccination. V usage is TRBV4-3 and J usage is TRBJ2-7; 7 positions match TRBD1. The CDR3, as DNA: TGCGCCAGCAGCCACAATTACGGGACAGTTCCAAACGAGCAGTACTTC. Protein sequence: CASSHNYGTVPNEQYF.